One and the same sample provided the 15 T cell receptor beta chains below, sequenced in a study of T cells in Graves' hyperthyroidism and ophthalmopathy. The TCR beta CDR3 regions underwent amplification using RNA transcripts as the source. A set of HTBI primers served as the primers for a first-round RT-PCR of the TCR CDR3. TCRdb ran MiXCR on the multiplex PCR reads and lists one entry per CDR3 protein. The sample lists about 640,000 distinct CDR3 sequences, around 20% seen once, with over 30% in the top ten. The material sequenced was blood. These receptors were taken from a man aged 25 to 45 with Graves' ophthalmopathy.

This clonotype was seen more than once but under ten times. This chain uses TRBV20-1 with TRBJ2-1, with 7 bases fitting TRBD2. CDR3 length equals 15 residues. Unmatched junction bases numbered 9, after V lost 2 bases and J lost 5 bases. Per germline, CDR1 DFQATT and CDR2 SNEGSKA (reference sequence). DNA of the CDR3: TGCAGTGCTAGACTTCTGACTAGCACTGACAATGAGCAGTTCTTC. The encoded protein is CSARLLTSTDNEQFF.

This clonotype was seen many times. The chain links TRBV28 to TRBJ2-7, with 9 bases identical to TRBD1. V lost 2 bases, J lost 5 bases, and 10 bases stayed unmatched. Germline CDR1 and CDR2: MDHEN and SYDVKM. The CDR3 has 16 amino acids. The CDR3 loop reads CASSLATGQGKDEQYF. The CDR3 nucleotides read TGTGCCAGCAGTTTAGCGACGGGACAGGGTAAGGACGAGCAGTACTTC.

The V gene is TRBV4-3, the J gene TRBJ1-1; no reliable D call. V dropped 4 bases and J dropped 0 bases, with 12 bases sitting between them. CDR3 length equals 15 residues. Germline lookup yields CDR1 LGHNA and CDR2 YSLEER. CDR3: CASSRNLGMNTEAFF. The DNA for the CDR3 is TGCGCCAGCAGCCGTAACCTGGGAATGAACACTGAAGCTTTCTTT.

The chain couples TRBV5-1 to TRBJ2-3; D call uncertain. V was pared by 0 bases and J by 5 bases, with 16 bases between. CDR1 SGHRS and CDR2 YFSETQ come from the germline V gene. The CDR3 spans 16 residues. The CDR3 sequence is CASSLAGGSTVDTQYF. The CDR3 DNA reads as TGCGCCAGCAGCTTGGCGGGCGGTTCGACGGTAGATACGCAGTATTTT.

This clonotype was counted only a few times. This chain joins TRBV10-1 and TRBJ2-3; no definite D call. Trimming shortened V by 3 bases and J by 5 bases, and 9 bases separated the two germline ends. The CDR3 is made up of 13 amino acids. CDR1 and CDR2 (germline): WNHNN, SYGVQD (reference sequence). The CDR3 nucleotides read TGCGCCAGCAGTGAAAGGAAGGGAGATACGCAGTATTTT. It codes for CASSERKGDTQYF.

This clonotype was recorded a few times. The genes are TRBV5-5 and TRBJ2-2; TRBD2 matches at 15 bases. The CDR3 has 20 residues. Germline assignment: CDR1 SGHKS and CDR2 YYEKEE (reference sequence). V lost 0 bases and J lost 3; bases outside the gene matches: 9. The CDR3 spells CASSLAGGTSGRRYTGELFF. As DNA, the CDR3 is TGTGCCAGCAGCTTGGCCGGGGGGACTAGCGGGAGGAGGTACACCGGGGAGCTGTTTTTT.

The chain joins TRBV28 to TRBJ1-5; D unresolved. Germline V gives CDR1 MDHEN, CDR2 SYDVKM. The CDR3 extends over 14 amino acids. Trimming stripped 6 bases from V and 2 bases from J, with 11 bases between. This chain's CDR3 is CASRRTDGNQPQHF. The CDR3 bases are TGTGCCAGCAGGCGGACCGATGGCAATCAGCCCCAGCATTTT.

In its sample, this clonotype was seen many times. This chain joins TRBV2 and TRBJ1-5; possibly TRBD1 for D (5 bases). V lost 2 bases, J lost 3 bases, and 11 bases lay in between. Germline CDR1 reads SNHLY; CDR2 reads FYNNEI. The CDR3 totals 15 residues. This CDR3 is CASSELVGANQPQHF. The CDR3, as DNA: TGTGCCAGCAGTGAATTGGTAGGGGCCAATCAGCCCCAGCATTTT.

V usage is TRBV7-2 and J usage is TRBJ2-7; TRBD2 matches 7 bases. J lost 2 bases, V lost 2 bases, and 9 bases had no gene match. Germline lookup yields CDR1 SGHTA and CDR2 FQGNSA. CDR3 length equals 16 residues. The CDR3 DNA follows: TGTGCCAGCAGCTTATCAGGCGCTAGCGGAACCTACGAGCAGTACTTC. It is translated as CASSLSGASGTYEQYF.

This clonotype was observed a handful of times. The rearrangement links TRBV12-5 to TRBJ2-1, with D perhaps matching TRBD2 (6 bases). The germline gives CDR1 LGHNT, CDR2 FRNRAP. The CDR3 has 17 residues. V lost 1 base and J 0 bases, leaving 13 bases between the germline ends. CDR3 residues: CASGLDISGNSYNEQFF. CDR3 in DNA: TGTGCTAGTGGTTTGGATATTAGCGGAAACTCCTACAATGAGCAGTTCTTC. The full variable domain, rest sourced from reference TRBV12-5 and TRBJ2-1, is DARVTQTPRHKVTEMGQEVTMRCQPILGHNTVFWYRQTMMQGLELLAYFRNRAPLDDSGMPKDRFSAEMPDATLATLKIQPSEPRDSAVYFCASGLDISGNSYNEQFFGPGTRLTVL.

The chain joins TRBV6-1 to TRBJ2-7; 11 nucleotides agree with TRBD2. Germline V CDR1 and CDR2: MNHNS, SASEGT. This CDR3 is built from 15 residues. V dropped 7 bases and J dropped 2; count of bases not matched to a gene: 7. The CDR3 loop is CASIPTSGGAYEQYF. The DNA of the CDR3 is TGTGCCAGCATTCCCACTAGCGGGGGAGCCTACGAGCAGTACTTC.

V usage is TRBV20-1 and J usage is TRBJ2-7; TRBD2 agrees at 13 bases. Trimming took 4 bases from V and 2 from J; bases not matched to a gene: 5. The V gene's germline CDR1 is DFQATT and CDR2 SNEGSKA (reference sequence). The CDR3 sequence is 15 residues long. Here the CDR3 DNA reads TGCAGTGCTAAGGGAGGACTAGCGGGAGCCTACGAGCAGTACTTC. Its protein is CSAKGGLAGAYEQYF.

The chain recombines TRBV28 with TRBJ2-1, with 8 bases identical to TRBD2. Per the germline V gene, CDR1 is MDHEN and CDR2 is SYDVKM. V trimming: 1 base; J trimming: 6 bases; junction bases outside the gene matches: 8. CDR3 length: 16 amino acids. CDR3 in amino acids: CASSLFRAGEVNEQFF. As DNA, the CDR3 is TGTGCCAGCAGTTTATTTCGAGCGGGAGAAGTCAATGAGCAGTTCTTC.

V gene TRBV19 combines with J gene TRBJ1-1; D might be TRBD1 (5 bases). The CDR3 runs to 15 residues. Germline CDR1 LNHDA, CDR2 SQIVND (reference sequence). Trimming removed 3 bases from V and 0 bases from J, with 11 bases in between. The CDR3 sequence is CASSILRGMNTEAFF. The CDR3 DNA reads TGTGCCAGTAGTATTTTACGGGGCATGAACACTGAAGCTTTCTTT.

This clonotype was seen repeatedly, ten times or more. The chain employs TRBV30 and TRBJ2-7; a weak D match, TRBD1 (5 bases). This CDR3 has 11 residues. Trimming took off 4 bases at V and 6 bases at J, with 10 bases between the two ends. Germline V lookup: CDR1 GTSNPN, CDR2 SVGIG (reference sequence). This CDR3 is CAWTAGPEQYF. For the CDR3, the DNA is TGTGCCTGGACTGCAGGGCCCGAGCAGTACTTC. The complete variable domain, with remaining parts taken from reference TRBV30 and TRBJ2-7, reads SQTIHQWPATLVQPVGSPLSLECTVEGTSNPNLYWYRQAAGRGLQLLFYSVGIGQISSEVPQNLSASRPQDRQFILSSKKLLLSDSGFYLCAWTAGPEQYFGPGTRLTVT.